The T cell receptor (beta chain) described here comes from a study of STAT5B mutations in CD4+ large granular lymphocyte leukemia. Sequencing was performed with immunoSEQ multiplex PCR; in TCRdb, only in-frame clones are kept and a portion is missing. The repertoire holds around 25,000 clones, about two thirds seen once, with 0.65% in the top ten. The clonotype was recovered from a human donor in good health. Material: CD4+ T cells from blood buffy coats.

The CDR3 nucleotides are TGTGCCAGCAGTTACCTCAGGGGGGCGAGTTATGGCTACACCTTC. Translated: CASSYLRGASYGYTF. The chain has TRBV6-5 and TRBJ1-2, with 7 bases lining up with TRBD1. The V and J ends lost 2 bases and 5 bases, in that order; junction bases with no gene match: 8. Germline assignment: CDR1 MNHEY and CDR2 SVGAGI. The CDR3 loop spans 15 amino acids.